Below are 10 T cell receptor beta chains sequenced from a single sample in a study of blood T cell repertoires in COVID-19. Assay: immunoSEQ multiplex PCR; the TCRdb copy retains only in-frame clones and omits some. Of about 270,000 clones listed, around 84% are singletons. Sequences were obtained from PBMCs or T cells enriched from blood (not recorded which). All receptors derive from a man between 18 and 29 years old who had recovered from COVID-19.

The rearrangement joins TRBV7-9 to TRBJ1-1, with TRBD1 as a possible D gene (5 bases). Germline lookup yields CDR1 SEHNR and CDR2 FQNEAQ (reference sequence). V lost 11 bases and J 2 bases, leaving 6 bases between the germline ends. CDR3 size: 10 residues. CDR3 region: CAQGNTEAFF. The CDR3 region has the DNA TGTGCCCAGGGTAACACTGAAGCTTTCTTT.

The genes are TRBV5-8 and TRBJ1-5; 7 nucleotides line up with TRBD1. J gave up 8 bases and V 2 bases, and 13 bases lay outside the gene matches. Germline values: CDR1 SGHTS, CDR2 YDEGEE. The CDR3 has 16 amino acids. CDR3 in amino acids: CASSLFGTVRNEPQHF. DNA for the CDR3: TGTGCCAGCAGCTTATTTGGGACAGTAAGAAATGAGCCCCAGCATTTT.

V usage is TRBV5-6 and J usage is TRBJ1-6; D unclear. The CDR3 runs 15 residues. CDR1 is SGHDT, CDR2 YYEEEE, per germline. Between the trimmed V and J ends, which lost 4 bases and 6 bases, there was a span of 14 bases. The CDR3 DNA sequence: TGTGCCAGCAGCCCCGGGTCAACGGGTAATTCACCCCTCCACTTT. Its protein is CASSPGSTGNSPLHF.

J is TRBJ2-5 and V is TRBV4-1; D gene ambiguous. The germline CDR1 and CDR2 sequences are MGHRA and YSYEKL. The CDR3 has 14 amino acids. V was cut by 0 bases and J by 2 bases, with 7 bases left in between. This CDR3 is CASSQDRIQETQYF. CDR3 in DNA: TGCGCCAGCAGCCAAGATCGTATACAAGAGACCCAGTACTTC.

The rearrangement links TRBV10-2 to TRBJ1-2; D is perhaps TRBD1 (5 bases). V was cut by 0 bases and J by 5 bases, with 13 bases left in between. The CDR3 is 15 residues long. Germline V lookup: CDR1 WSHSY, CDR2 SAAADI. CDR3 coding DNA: TGCGCCAGCAGTGAGTCGGGGGAGGACCTATATGGCTACACCTTC. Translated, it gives CASSESGEDLYGYTF.

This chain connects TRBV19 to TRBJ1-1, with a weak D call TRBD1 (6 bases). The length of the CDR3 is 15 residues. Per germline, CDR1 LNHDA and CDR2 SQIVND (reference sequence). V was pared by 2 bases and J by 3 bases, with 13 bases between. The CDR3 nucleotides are TGTGCCAGTAGTATAATGGGGACAAGGTACACTGAAGCTTTCTTT. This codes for CASSIMGTRYTEAFF.

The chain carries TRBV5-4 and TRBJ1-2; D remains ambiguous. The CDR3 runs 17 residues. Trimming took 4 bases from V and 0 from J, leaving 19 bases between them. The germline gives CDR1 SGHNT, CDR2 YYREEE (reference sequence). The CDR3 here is CASSPAFGPRSNYGYTF. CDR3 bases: TGTGCCAGCAGCCCGGCTTTTGGTCCTAGATCTAACTATGGCTACACCTTC.

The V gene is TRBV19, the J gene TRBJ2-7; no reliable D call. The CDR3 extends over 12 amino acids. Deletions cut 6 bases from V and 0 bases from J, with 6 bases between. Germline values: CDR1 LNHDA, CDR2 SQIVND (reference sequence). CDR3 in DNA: TGTGCCAGTAGATACAACTCCTACGAGCAGTACTTC. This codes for CASRYNSYEQYF.

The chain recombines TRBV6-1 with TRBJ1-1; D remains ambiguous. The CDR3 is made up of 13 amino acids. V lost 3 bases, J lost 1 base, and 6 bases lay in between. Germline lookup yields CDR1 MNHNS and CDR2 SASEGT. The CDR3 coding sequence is TGTGCCAGCAGTGAGAACGGGAACACTGAAGCTTTCTTT. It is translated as CASSENGNTEAFF.

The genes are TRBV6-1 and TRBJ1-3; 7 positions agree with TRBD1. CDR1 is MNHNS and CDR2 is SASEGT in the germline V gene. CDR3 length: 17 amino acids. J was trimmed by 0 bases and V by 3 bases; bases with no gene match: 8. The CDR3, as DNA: TGTGCCAGCAGTGAGAGACAGGGATTGTCCTCTGGAAACACCATATATTTT. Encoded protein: CASSERQGLSSGNTIYF.